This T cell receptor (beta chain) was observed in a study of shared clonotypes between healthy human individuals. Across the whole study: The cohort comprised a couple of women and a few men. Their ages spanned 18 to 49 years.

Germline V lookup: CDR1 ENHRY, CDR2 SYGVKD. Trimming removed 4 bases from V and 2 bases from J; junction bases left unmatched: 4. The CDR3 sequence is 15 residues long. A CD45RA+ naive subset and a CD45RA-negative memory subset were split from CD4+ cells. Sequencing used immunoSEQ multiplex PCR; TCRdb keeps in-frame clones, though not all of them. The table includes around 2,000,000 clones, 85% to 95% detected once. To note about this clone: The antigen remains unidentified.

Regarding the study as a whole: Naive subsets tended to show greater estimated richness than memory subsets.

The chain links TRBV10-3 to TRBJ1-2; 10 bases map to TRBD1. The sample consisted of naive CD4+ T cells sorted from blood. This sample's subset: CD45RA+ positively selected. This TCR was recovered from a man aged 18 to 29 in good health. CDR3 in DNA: TGTGCCATCAGTGGGGACAGGGGAGGAAACTATGGCTACACCTTC. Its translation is CAISGDRGGNYGYTF.